This T cell receptor beta chain emerged from a study of blood T cell repertoires in COVID-19. On the study more broadly: Samples of COVID-19 (acute and convalescent) were obtained from the United States, Italy and Spain. T cells, B-cell-depleted T cells, or PBMCs provided the cDNA or gDNA that served as material.

CDR1 is SGHRS and CDR2 is YFSETQ in the germline V gene. This CDR3 is built from 15 residues. V lost 0 bases to trimming and J lost 3 bases, with 11 bases between them. For this clone: This CDR3 is also generated by other DNA sequences in the sample.

Original processing notes: Reference gene primer amplification yielded estimated nucleated cell counts. Repertoires were generated with immunoSEQ multiplex PCR, while TCRdb's copy carries only in-frame clones and drops some. V, J and clone size are taken as reported in that table, and D and trimming were inferred from the DNA itself. Seen here are about 280,000 clones, 83% observed once, and the top ten hold 8.5% to 9.5%. The chain employs TRBV5-1 and TRBJ2-3; D might be TRBD2 (6 bases). This TCR was sampled from a woman aged 45 to 65 who had recovered from COVID-19. Sequencing was carried out using peripheral blood. Here the CDR3 reads CASSLGQGGTDTQYF. DNA of the CDR3: TGCGCCAGCAGCTTGGGTCAGGGAGGTACAGATACGCAGTATTTT.